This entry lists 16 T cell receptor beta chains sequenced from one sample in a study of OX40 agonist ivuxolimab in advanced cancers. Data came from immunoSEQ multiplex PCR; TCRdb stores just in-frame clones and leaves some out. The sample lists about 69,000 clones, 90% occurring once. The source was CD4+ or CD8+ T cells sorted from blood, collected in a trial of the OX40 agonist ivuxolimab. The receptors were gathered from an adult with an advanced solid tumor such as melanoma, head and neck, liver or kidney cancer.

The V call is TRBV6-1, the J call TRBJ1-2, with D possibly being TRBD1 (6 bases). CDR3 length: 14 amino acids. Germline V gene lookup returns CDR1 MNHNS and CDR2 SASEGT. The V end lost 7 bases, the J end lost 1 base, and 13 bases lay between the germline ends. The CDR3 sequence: CASIGRGINYGYTF. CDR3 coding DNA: TGTGCCAGCATTGGTAGGGGGATTAACTATGGCTACACCTTC.

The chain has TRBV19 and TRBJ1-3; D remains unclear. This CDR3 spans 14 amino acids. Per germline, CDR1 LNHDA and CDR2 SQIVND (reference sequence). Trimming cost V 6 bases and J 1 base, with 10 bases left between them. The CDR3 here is CASRVGSSGNTIYF. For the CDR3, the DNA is TGTGCCAGTAGGGTAGGTTCATCTGGAAACACCATATATTTT.

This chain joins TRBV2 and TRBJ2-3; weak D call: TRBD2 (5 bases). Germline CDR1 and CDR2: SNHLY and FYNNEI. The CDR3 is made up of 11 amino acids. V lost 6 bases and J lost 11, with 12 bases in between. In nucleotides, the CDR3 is TGTGCCAGCAGGCGTCGGGGAGAGCAGTATTTT. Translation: CASRRRGEQYF.

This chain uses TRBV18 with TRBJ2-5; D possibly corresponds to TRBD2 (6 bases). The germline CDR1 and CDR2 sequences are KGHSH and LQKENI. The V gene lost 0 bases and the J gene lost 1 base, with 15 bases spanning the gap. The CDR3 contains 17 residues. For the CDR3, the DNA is TGTGCCAGCTCACCACCGAAAGGGCGGGAAAGCCAAGAGACCCAGTACTTC. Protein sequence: CASSPPKGRESQETQYF.

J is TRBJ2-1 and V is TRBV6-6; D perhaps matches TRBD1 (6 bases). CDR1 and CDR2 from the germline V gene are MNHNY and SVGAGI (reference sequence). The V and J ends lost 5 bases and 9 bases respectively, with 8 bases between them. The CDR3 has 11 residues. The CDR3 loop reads CASSKGVEQFF. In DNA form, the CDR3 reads TGTGCCAGCAGTAAGGGGGTTGAGCAGTTCTTC.

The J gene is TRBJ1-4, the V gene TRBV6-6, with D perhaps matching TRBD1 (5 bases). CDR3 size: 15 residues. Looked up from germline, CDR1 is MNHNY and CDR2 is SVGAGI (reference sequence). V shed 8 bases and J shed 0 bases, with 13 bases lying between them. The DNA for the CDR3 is TGTGCCAGCGAGGGGCGGATTGCAACTAATGAAAAACTGTTTTTT. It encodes CASEGRIATNEKLFF.

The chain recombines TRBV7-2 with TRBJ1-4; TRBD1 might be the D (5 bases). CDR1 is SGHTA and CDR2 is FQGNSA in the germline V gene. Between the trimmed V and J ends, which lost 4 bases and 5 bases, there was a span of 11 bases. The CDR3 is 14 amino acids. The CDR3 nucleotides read TGTGCCAGCAGCTCTGCCGGGACGAATGAAAAACTGTTTTTT. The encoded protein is CASSSAGTNEKLFF.

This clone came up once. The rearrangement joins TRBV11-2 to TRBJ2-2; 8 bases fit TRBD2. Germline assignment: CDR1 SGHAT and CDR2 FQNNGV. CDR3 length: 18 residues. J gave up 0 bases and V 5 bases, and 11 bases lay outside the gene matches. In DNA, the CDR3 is TGTGCCAGCAGCCCCCGCGGTGGAGCGGGAGCGAACACCGGGGAGCTGTTTTTT. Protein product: CASSPRGGAGANTGELFF.

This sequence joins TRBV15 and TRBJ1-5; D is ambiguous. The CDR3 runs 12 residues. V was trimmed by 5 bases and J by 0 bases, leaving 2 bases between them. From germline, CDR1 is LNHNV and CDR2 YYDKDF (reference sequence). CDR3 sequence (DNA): TGTGCCACCAGCGATAGCAATCAGCCCCAGCATTTT. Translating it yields CATSDSNQPQHF.

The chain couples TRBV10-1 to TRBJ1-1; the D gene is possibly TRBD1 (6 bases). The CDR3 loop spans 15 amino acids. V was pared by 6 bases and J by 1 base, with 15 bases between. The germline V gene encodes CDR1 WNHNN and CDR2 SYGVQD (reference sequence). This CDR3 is CASRVPGQRNTEAFF. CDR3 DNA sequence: TGCGCCAGCAGAGTCCCGGGACAAAGGAACACTGAAGCTTTCTTT.

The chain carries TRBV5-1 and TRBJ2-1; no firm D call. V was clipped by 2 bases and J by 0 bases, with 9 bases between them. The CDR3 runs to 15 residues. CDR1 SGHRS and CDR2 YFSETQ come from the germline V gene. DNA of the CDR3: TGCGCCAGCAGCTTCCAGGCCATCTCCTACAATGAGCAGTTCTTC. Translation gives CASSFQAISYNEQFF.

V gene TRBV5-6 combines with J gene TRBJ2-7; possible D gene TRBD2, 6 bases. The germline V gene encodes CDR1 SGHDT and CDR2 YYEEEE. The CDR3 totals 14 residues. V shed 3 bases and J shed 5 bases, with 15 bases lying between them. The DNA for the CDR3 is TGTGCCAGCAGCTCCGGGACTGGTCTCGACGAGCAGTACTTC. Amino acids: CASSSGTGLDEQYF. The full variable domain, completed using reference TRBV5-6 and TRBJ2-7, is DAGVTQSPTHLIKTRGQQVTLRCSPKSGHDTVSWYQQALGQGPQFIFQYYEEEERQRGNFPDRFSGHQFPNYSSELNVNALLLGDSALYLCASSSGTGLDEQYFGPGTRLTVT.

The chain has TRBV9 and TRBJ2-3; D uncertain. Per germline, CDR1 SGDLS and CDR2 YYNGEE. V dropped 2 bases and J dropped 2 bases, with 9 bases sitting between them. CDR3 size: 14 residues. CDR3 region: CASSVGSYTDTQYF. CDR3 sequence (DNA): TGTGCCAGCAGCGTCGGCAGCTACACAGATACGCAGTATTTT. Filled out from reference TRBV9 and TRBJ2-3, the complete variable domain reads DSGVTQTPKHLITATGQRVTLRCSPRSGDLSVYWYQQSLDQGLQFLIQYYNGEERAKGNILERFSAQQFPDLHSELNLSSLELGDSALYFCASSVGSYTDTQYFGPGTRLTVL.

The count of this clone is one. This CDR3 is CASSLGTDTQYF. CDR3 bases: TGTGCCAGCAGCTTAGGGACAGATACGCAGTATTTT. J is TRBJ2-3 and V is TRBV7-3; D is undetermined. Per germline, CDR1 SGHTA and CDR2 FQGTGA. V was cut by 2 bases and J by 3 bases, with 3 bases left in between. The CDR3 totals 12 residues.

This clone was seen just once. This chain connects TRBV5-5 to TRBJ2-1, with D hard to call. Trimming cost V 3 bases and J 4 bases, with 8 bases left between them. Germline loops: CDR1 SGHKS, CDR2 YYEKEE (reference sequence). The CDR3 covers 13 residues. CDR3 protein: CASSYPEYNEQFF. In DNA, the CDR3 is TGTGCCAGCAGCTATCCGGAGTACAATGAGCAGTTCTTC.

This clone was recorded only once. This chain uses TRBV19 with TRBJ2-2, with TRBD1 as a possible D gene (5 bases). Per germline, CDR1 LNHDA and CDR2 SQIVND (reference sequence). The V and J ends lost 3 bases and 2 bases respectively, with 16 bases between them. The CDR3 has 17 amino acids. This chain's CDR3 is CASSIPLLTGNTGELFF. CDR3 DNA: TGTGCCAGTAGTATTCCCCTCCTTACAGGAAACACCGGGGAGCTGTTTTTT.